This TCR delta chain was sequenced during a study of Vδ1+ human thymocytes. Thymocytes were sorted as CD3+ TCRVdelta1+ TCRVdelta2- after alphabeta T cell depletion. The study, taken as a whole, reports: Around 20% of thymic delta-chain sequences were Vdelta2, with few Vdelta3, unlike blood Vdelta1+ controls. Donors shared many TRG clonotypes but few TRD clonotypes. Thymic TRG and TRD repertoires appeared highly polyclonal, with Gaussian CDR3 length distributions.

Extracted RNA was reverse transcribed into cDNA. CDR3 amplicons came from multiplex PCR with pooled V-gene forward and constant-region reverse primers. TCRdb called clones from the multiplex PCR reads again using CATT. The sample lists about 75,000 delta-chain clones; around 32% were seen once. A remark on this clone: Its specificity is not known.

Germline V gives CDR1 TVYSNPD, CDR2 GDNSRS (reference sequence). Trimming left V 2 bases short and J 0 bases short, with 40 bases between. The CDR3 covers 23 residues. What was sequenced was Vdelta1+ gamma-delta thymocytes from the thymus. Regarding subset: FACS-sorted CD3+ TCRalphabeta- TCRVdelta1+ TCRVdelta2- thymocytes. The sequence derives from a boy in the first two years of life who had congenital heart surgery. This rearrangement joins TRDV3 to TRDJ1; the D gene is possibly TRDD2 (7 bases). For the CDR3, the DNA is TGTGCCTTTTATTTCCTACGAAAAAAGCAACAGCTACCCTGGGGAGAGCACACCGATAAACTCATCTTT. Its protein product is CAFYFLRKKQQLPWGEHTDKLIF.